What follows are 10 T cell receptor beta chains derived from one specimen sequenced in a study of blood T cell repertoires in COVID-19. Repertoires were generated with immunoSEQ multiplex PCR, while TCRdb's copy carries only in-frame clones and drops some. In the table there are roughly 130,000 clones, just under 85% of which are singletons. Sequences were obtained from peripheral blood. These TCRs come from a woman between 50 and 59 years old with acute or convalescent COVID-19.

This clone was found once. The J gene is TRBJ2-7, the V gene TRBV7-3, with 8 bases fitting TRBD1. The CDR3 is 13 residues long. The ends lost 5 bases at V and 9 bases at J; junction bases unmatched: 9. From germline, CDR1 is SGHTA and CDR2 FQGTGA. The CDR3 protein is CASSPGQGKGQYF. CDR3 coding DNA: TGTGCCAGCAGCCCAGGACAGGGAAAGGGGCAGTACTTC.

The rearrangement joins TRBV5-6 to TRBJ1-2; 8 nucleotides align to TRBD1. Germline CDR1 SGHDT, CDR2 YYEEEE. This CDR3 comprises 15 residues. Trimming cost V 4 bases and J 5 bases; bases outside gene matches: 10. The CDR3 DNA sequence: TGTGCCAGCAGCCGCGTCGGACAGGGAGGGTATGGCTACACCTTC. Its protein is CASSRVGQGGYGYTF. Based on the CDR3 plus reference TRBV5-6 and TRBJ1-2, the full variable domain is DAGVTQSPTHLIKTRGQQVTLRCSPKSGHDTVSWYQQALGQGPQFIFQYYEEEERQRGNFPDRFSGHQFPNYSSELNVNALLLGDSALYLCASSRVGQGGYGYTFGSGTRLTVV.

This rearrangement joins TRBV19 to TRBJ1-5; TRBD1 is a possible D gene (5 bases). The CDR3 contains 14 residues. V lost 4 bases, J lost 2 bases, and 9 bases lay in between. Germline CDR1 is LNHDA and CDR2 is SQIVND (reference sequence). The CDR3 is CASSKPGGNQPQHF. CDR3 in DNA: TGTGCCAGTAGTAAACCGGGGGGCAATCAGCCCCAGCATTTT.

This chain connects TRBV29-1 to TRBJ1-2; D ambiguous. The CDR3 totals 13 residues. The ends were cut back, 7 bases at V and 0 bases at J, with 12 bases in the middle. Germline V gene data show CDR1 as SQVTM and CDR2 as ANQGSEA. The CDR3: CSAIHTTNYGYTF. Written as DNA, the CDR3 is TGCAGCGCTATCCACACGACTAACTATGGCTACACCTTC.

This chain joins TRBV3-1 (or the pseudogene TRBV3-2) and TRBJ1-2; TRBD1 aligns across 10 bases. V lost 2 bases to trimming and J lost 4 bases; unmatched junction nucleotides: 4. CDR3 size: 15 residues. CDR1 is LGHDT, CDR2 YNNKEL, per germline (reference sequence). The CDR3 reads CASSQSGQGIYGYTF. The CDR3 DNA is TGTGCCAGCAGCCAATCGGGACAGGGGATCTATGGCTACACCTTC.

This clone was seen ten or more times. The V call is TRBV4-2, the J call TRBJ1-6, with 7 bases matching TRBD1. This CDR3 contains 14 residues. With 4 bases clipped from V and 7 bases from J, the junction kept 4 bases outside the gene matches. Germline CDR1 reads LGHNA; CDR2 reads YNFKEQ. In DNA form, the CDR3 reads TGTGCCAGCAGCCTACCGGGACAGAATTCACCCCTCCACTTT. Translating it yields CASSLPGQNSPLHF.

The table lists this clone with a count of one. The V gene is TRBV14, the J gene TRBJ2-4; D may be TRBD1 (5 bases). CDR1 is SGHDN and CDR2 is FVKESK in the germline V gene. This CDR3 spans 13 amino acids. Trimming pared 2 bases from V and 10 bases from J, leaving 12 bases between. CDR3 DNA: TGTGCCAGCAGCCAACAGGGTCGGGTTATTCAGTACTTC. Translation: CASSQQGRVIQYF.

The rearrangement links TRBV19 to TRBJ1-4; no firm D call. V lost 2 bases and J 0 bases, leaving 4 bases between the germline ends. CDR3 length equals 14 residues. Germline CDR1 reads LNHDA; CDR2 reads SQIVND (reference sequence). CDR3 loop: CASSIQSTNEKLFF. The CDR3 region has the DNA TGTGCCAGTAGTATACAGTCAACTAATGAAAAACTGTTTTTT.

This CDR3 is CASSQSGGYETQYF. CDR3 nucleotide sequence: TGTGCCAGCAGCCAGTCAGGAGGCTATGAGACCCAGTACTTC. The chain employs TRBV3-1 (or the pseudogene TRBV3-2) and TRBJ2-5; possibly TRBD2 for D (5 bases). CDR1 is LGHDT, CDR2 YNNKEL, per germline (reference sequence). The length of the CDR3 is 14 residues. The germline V and J ends were trimmed by 3 bases and 5 bases, with 13 bases remaining between them.

The chain recombines TRBV25-1 with TRBJ1-2, with D possibly being TRBD1 (6 bases). The CDR3 is 13 residues long. Germline V CDR1 and CDR2: MGHDK, SYGVNS. The V gene lost 3 bases and the J gene lost 7 bases, with 12 bases spanning the gap. CDR3 sequence (DNA): TGTGCCAGCAGTGAGGGGGCGGTAGGTGGCTACACCTTC. Its protein is CASSEGAVGGYTF.